These T cell receptor beta chains were read from a single sample in a study of CD8 T cells in Susac syndrome. TCRdb re-called the immunoSEQ multiplex PCR reads through MiXCR, storing one row per CDR3 protein. Of under 200,000 distinct CDR3 sequences in the sample, more than 85% are singletons; the top ten hold 0.075% to 0.095%. Source material: CD4+ T cells from PBMCs. These TCRs come from a human donor with Susac syndrome. The CDR3 runs from the conserved cysteine through the conserved F or W. D genes are given only for firm matches. Rows may omit the clone size; those that give it use once, few, many or a size class.

j_call: TRBJ2-1; clone_size: NA; v_call: TRBV28; d_call: NA; cdr3_aa: CASSTPGRSYNEQFF; cdr3_nt: TGTGCCAGCAGTACACCGGGGAGATCCTACAATGAGCAGTTCTTC
j_call: TRBJ1-3; clone_size: NA; v_call: TRBV2; d_call: NA; cdr3_aa: CASSGGEADTIYF; cdr3_nt: TGTGCCAGCAGTGGTGGGGAGGCGGACACCATATATTTT
j_call: TRBJ1-1; clone_size: NA; v_call: TRBV3-1; d_call: TRBD1; cdr3_aa: CASSAWDRKNTEAFF; cdr3_nt: TGTGCCAGCAGCGCATGGGACAGAAAGAACACTGAAGCTTTCTTT
j_call: TRBJ1-5; clone_size: NA; v_call: TRBV9; d_call: NA; cdr3_aa: CASSVDGAGQAQHF; cdr3_nt: TGTGCCAGCAGCGTAGATGGGGCCGGGCAGGCCCAGCATTTT
j_call: TRBJ2-1; clone_size: NA; v_call: TRBV5-4; d_call: NA; cdr3_aa: CASSIGSPVNEQFF; cdr3_nt: TGTGCCAGCAGCATCGGGTCCCCAGTCAATGAGCAGTTCTTC
j_call: TRBJ1-4; clone_size: NA; v_call: TRBV29-1; d_call: TRBD1; cdr3_aa: CSVGTGFDGEKLFF; cdr3_nt: TGCAGCGTCGGGACAGGGTTTGACGGTGAAAAACTGTTTTTT
j_call: TRBJ2-5; clone_size: NA; v_call: TRBV24-1; d_call: NA; cdr3_aa: CATSDLKAAETQYF; cdr3_nt: TGTGCCACCAGTGATTTGAAAGCGGCAGAGACCCAGTACTTC
j_call: TRBJ1-1; clone_size: NA; v_call: TRBV7-9; d_call: TRBD1; cdr3_aa: CASNSLGTEVNTEAFF; cdr3_nt: TGTGCCAGCAACTCTCTGGGGACAGAAGTGAACACTGAAGCTTTCTTT
j_call: TRBJ2-1; clone_size: NA; v_call: TRBV18; d_call: NA; cdr3_aa: CASSPQHLLGNEQFF; cdr3_nt: TGTGCCAGCTCACCACAACACCTACTTGGGAATGAGCAGTTCTTC
j_call: TRBJ1-1; clone_size: NA; v_call: TRBV3-1; d_call: NA; cdr3_aa: CASSQSQGGRAFF; cdr3_nt: TGTGCCAGCAGCCAAAGTCAGGGTGGGCGAGCTTTCTTT
j_call: TRBJ2-1; clone_size: NA; v_call: TRBV5-8; d_call: NA; cdr3_aa: CASSVGQINEQFF; cdr3_nt: TGTGCCAGCAGCGTCGGACAGATTAATGAGCAGTTCTTC
j_call: TRBJ1-6; clone_size: NA; v_call: TRBV27; d_call: NA; cdr3_aa: CASSLLRDSPAKTLHF; cdr3_nt: TGTGCCAGCAGTTTATTAAGGGACTCGCCCGCCAAGACCCTCCACTTT
j_call: TRBJ2-7; clone_size: NA; v_call: TRBV6-1; d_call: NA; cdr3_aa: CASTPNPGNLIYEQYF; cdr3_nt: TGTGCCAGCACGCCGAACCCGGGCAACTTGATCTACGAGCAGTACTTC
j_call: TRBJ1-5; clone_size: many; v_call: TRBV5-1; d_call: NA; cdr3_aa: CASSLDSNQPQHF; cdr3_nt: TGTGCCAGCAGCTTAGATAGCAATCAGCCCCAGCATTTT
j_call: TRBJ2-7; clone_size: once; v_call: TRBV4-2; d_call: NA; cdr3_aa: CASSQEHRGYEQYF; cdr3_nt: TGTGCCAGCAGCCAAGAACATCGGGGCTACGAGCAGTACTTC
j_call: TRBJ2-3; clone_size: NA; v_call: TRBV3-1; d_call: NA; cdr3_aa: CASSQAQLSTDTQYF; cdr3_nt: TGTGCCAGCAGCCAGGCCCAGCTAAGCACAGATACGCAGTATTTT
j_call: TRBJ2-2; clone_size: NA; v_call: TRBV5-1; d_call: NA; cdr3_aa: CASRPRTGTGELFF; cdr3_nt: TGCGCCAGCAGACCGAGGACGGGCACCGGGGAGCTGTTTTTT
j_call: TRBJ2-5; clone_size: NA; v_call: TRBV19; d_call: TRBD1; cdr3_aa: CASSSGQWSGETQYF; cdr3_nt: TGTGCCAGTAGTTCGGGACAGTGGAGCGGCGAGACCCAGTACTTC
j_call: TRBJ1-4; clone_size: NA; v_call: TRBV27; d_call: TRBD1; cdr3_aa: CASRAGQSTTNEKLFF; cdr3_nt: TGTGCCAGCAGGGCGGGACAGTCAACAACTAATGAAAAACTGTTTTTT
j_call: TRBJ2-3; clone_size: NA; v_call: TRBV29-1; d_call: NA; cdr3_aa: CSSLTGLQSDTQYF; cdr3_nt: TGCAGCTCCCTTACCGGGCTTCAGTCAGATACGCAGTATTTT
j_call: TRBJ1-4; clone_size: once; v_call: TRBV2; d_call: NA; cdr3_aa: CATHRNEKLFF; cdr3_nt: TGTGCCACCCACCGAAATGAAAAACTGTTTTTT
j_call: TRBJ2-6; clone_size: NA; v_call: TRBV3-1; d_call: NA; cdr3_aa: CASSQEVFMLGTGANVLTF; cdr3_nt: TGTGCCAGCAGCCAAGAGGTTTTTATGCTCGGGACGGGGGCCAACGTCCTGACTTTC
j_call: TRBJ1-1; clone_size: NA; v_call: TRBV27; d_call: NA; cdr3_aa: CASSSSNTEAFF; cdr3_nt: TGTGCCAGCAGTTCCAGTAACACTGAAGCTTTCTTT
j_call: TRBJ2-2; clone_size: NA; v_call: TRBV4-2; d_call: NA; cdr3_aa: CASSPEAPRAHTGELFF; cdr3_nt: TGTGCCAGCAGCCCTGAGGCTCCGCGGGCTCACACCGGGGAGCTGTTTTTT
j_call: TRBJ2-1; clone_size: NA; v_call: TRBV2; d_call: TRBD2; cdr3_aa: CASRTSSGGAREQFF; cdr3_nt: TGTGCCAGCAGGACCTCTAGCGGGGGGGCGAGGGAGCAGTTCTTC
j_call: TRBJ1-1; clone_size: NA; v_call: TRBV28; d_call: NA; cdr3_aa: CASSLRVNTEAFF; cdr3_nt: TGTGCCAGCAGTTTACGGGTTAACACTGAAGCTTTCTTT
j_call: TRBJ1-1; clone_size: NA; v_call: TRBV7-2; d_call: NA; cdr3_aa: CASSLFSGPNTEAFF; cdr3_nt: TGTGCCAGCAGCTTATTTTCAGGGCCGAACACTGAAGCTTTCTTT
j_call: TRBJ1-4; clone_size: NA; v_call: TRBV3-1; d_call: NA; cdr3_aa: CASSQSGAATNEKLFF; cdr3_nt: TGTGCCAGCAGCCAAAGTGGGGCAGCAACTAATGAAAAACTGTTTTTT
j_call: TRBJ2-5; clone_size: once; v_call: TRBV29-1; d_call: NA; cdr3_aa: CSSWVQGQETQYF; cdr3_nt: TGCAGCTCCTGGGTCCAGGGACAAGAGACCCAGTACTTC
j_call: TRBJ2-3; clone_size: few; v_call: TRBV20-1; d_call: NA; cdr3_aa: CSASGNTDTQYF; cdr3_nt: TGCAGTGCTAGCGGGAACACAGATACGCAGTATTTT
j_call: TRBJ2-5; clone_size: NA; v_call: TRBV20-1; d_call: TRBD2; cdr3_aa: CSARKREMETQYF; cdr3_nt: TGCAGTGCTAGAAAGCGGGAGATGGAGACCCAGTACTTC
j_call: TRBJ2-3; clone_size: NA; v_call: TRBV7-3; d_call: TRBD2; cdr3_aa: CASSPSGAADTQYF; cdr3_nt: TGTGCCAGCAGCCCTAGCGGGGCAGCAGATACGCAGTATTTT
j_call: TRBJ2-1; clone_size: once; v_call: TRBV5-1; d_call: TRBD2; cdr3_aa: CASSLMASGSNEQFF; cdr3_nt: TGCGCCAGCAGCTTGATGGCTAGCGGGTCCAATGAGCAGTTCTTC
j_call: TRBJ1-2; clone_size: NA; v_call: TRBV30; d_call: TRBD1; cdr3_aa: CAWRGRDRVFGYGYTF; cdr3_nt: TGTGCCTGGAGGGGGCGGGACAGGGTTTTTGGCTATGGCTACACCTTC
j_call: TRBJ2-2; clone_size: NA; v_call: TRBV19; d_call: NA; cdr3_aa: CASSISLEDTGELFF; cdr3_nt: TGTGCCAGTAGTATCAGTCTGGAGGACACCGGGGAGCTGTTTTTT
j_call: TRBJ2-1; clone_size: NA; v_call: TRBV5-1; d_call: NA; cdr3_aa: CASSTEGRSYNEQFF; cdr3_nt: TGCGCCAGCAGTACGGAGGGCCGATCCTACAATGAGCAGTTCTTC
j_call: TRBJ2-7; clone_size: NA; v_call: TRBV5-1; d_call: TRBD1; cdr3_aa: CASSAGQGIDEQYF; cdr3_nt: TGCGCCAGCAGCGCGGGACAGGGAATTGACGAGCAGTACTTC
j_call: TRBJ2-7; clone_size: NA; v_call: TRBV5-8; d_call: NA; cdr3_aa: CASSYRDRDYEQYF; cdr3_nt: TGTGCCAGCAGCTACCGGGACCGCGACTACGAGCAGTACTTC
j_call: TRBJ1-2; clone_size: NA; v_call: TRBV30; d_call: NA; cdr3_aa: CAWTNALGGYGYTF; cdr3_nt: TGTGCCTGGACCAACGCCCTGGGGGGTTATGGCTACACCTTC
j_call: TRBJ2-3; clone_size: NA; v_call: TRBV5-1; d_call: NA; cdr3_aa: CASSLVLRGGTDTQYF; cdr3_nt: TGCGCCAGCAGCTTGGTTTTGAGGGGAGGCACAGATACGCAGTATTTT
j_call: TRBJ2-5; clone_size: NA; v_call: TRBV28; d_call: TRBD2; cdr3_aa: CASRYPGRGETQYF; cdr3_nt: TGTGCCAGCAGGTACCCCGGGAGGGGAGAGACCCAGTACTTC
j_call: TRBJ2-5; clone_size: NA; v_call: TRBV28; d_call: TRBD2; cdr3_aa: CASSLGGLAGVKTQYF; cdr3_nt: TGTGCCAGCAGCTTAGGAGGACTAGCGGGAGTGAAGACCCAGTACTTC
j_call: TRBJ2-5; clone_size: NA; v_call: TRBV7-7; d_call: NA; cdr3_aa: CASSLRLGLREGPGETQYF; cdr3_nt: TGTGCTAGCAGCTTACGGCTGGGACTCAGAGAGGGCCCAGGGGAGACCCAGTACTTC
j_call: TRBJ2-3; clone_size: once; v_call: TRBV6-5; d_call: NA; cdr3_aa: CASSGQSTDTQYF; cdr3_nt: TGTGCCAGCAGTGGTCAGAGCACAGATACGCAGTATTTT
j_call: TRBJ2-2; clone_size: NA; v_call: TRBV12-3/TRBV12-4; d_call: NA; cdr3_aa: CASSLGAGELFF; cdr3_nt: TGTGCCAGCAGTTTAGGGGCCGGGGAGCTGTTTTTT
j_call: TRBJ2-3; clone_size: NA; v_call: TRBV28; d_call: TRBD1; cdr3_aa: CASSQGQLTDTQYF; cdr3_nt: TGTGCCAGCAGTCAGGGACAGCTCACAGATACGCAGTATTTT
j_call: TRBJ1-1; clone_size: NA; v_call: TRBV6-6; d_call: TRBD1; cdr3_aa: CASSYPAGGLLSEAFF; cdr3_nt: TGTGCCAGCAGTTACCCGGCAGGGGGCCTTCTTAGTGAAGCTTTCTTT
j_call: TRBJ1-2; clone_size: NA; v_call: TRBV5-1; d_call: NA; cdr3_aa: CASSSGQPLGYTF; cdr3_nt: TGCGCCAGCAGCTCAGGACAGCCTTTAGGCTACACCTTC
j_call: TRBJ2-7; clone_size: NA; v_call: TRBV6-5; d_call: NA; cdr3_aa: CASKDDRWSSYEQYF; cdr3_nt: TGTGCCAGCAAGGACGACCGTTGGTCCTCCTACGAGCAGTACTTC
j_call: TRBJ2-5; clone_size: NA; v_call: TRBV18; d_call: TRBD2; cdr3_aa: CASSPSRTSGYQETQYF; cdr3_nt: TGTGCCAGCTCACCATCGCGGACTAGCGGGTACCAAGAGACCCAGTACTTC